This T cell receptor (beta chain) appears in the sequencing data of a study of cytomegalovirus exposure and HLA in healthy donors. The study, taken as a whole, reports: With later analysis, a missense DCLRE1C variant became linked to TCR beta V- and J-gene trimming. Immune exposure was documented only through CMV serostatus.

V lost 5 bases and J lost 3; bases outside the gene matches: 2. The CDR3 has 13 amino acids. CDR1 is KGHSH and CDR2 is LQKENI in the germline V gene. Of note for this clone: Its cognate antigen is unknown.

Use of 60 Vbeta and 13 Jbeta primers characterized the PCR. The assay was immunoSEQ multiplex PCR, and TCRdb's table has in-frame clones only and misses some. The table records under 130,000 clones, around 80% of them present only once. Sequences were obtained from PBMCs. This receptor was identified in a man aged 25-45 years in good health and CMV-seronegative. V usage is TRBV18 and J usage is TRBJ2-7; 9 positions match TRBD2. CDR3 sequence reads: CASSTTSGYEQYF. Here the CDR3 DNA reads TGTGCCAGCTCAACGACTAGCGGCTACGAGCAGTACTTC. The complete variable domain, with remaining parts taken from reference TRBV18 and TRBJ2-7, reads NAGVMQNPRHLVRRRGQEARLRCSPMKGHSHVYWYRQLPEEGLKFMVYLQKENIIDESGMPKERFSAEFPKEGPSILRIQQVVRGDSAAYFCASSTTSGYEQYFGPGTRLTVT.